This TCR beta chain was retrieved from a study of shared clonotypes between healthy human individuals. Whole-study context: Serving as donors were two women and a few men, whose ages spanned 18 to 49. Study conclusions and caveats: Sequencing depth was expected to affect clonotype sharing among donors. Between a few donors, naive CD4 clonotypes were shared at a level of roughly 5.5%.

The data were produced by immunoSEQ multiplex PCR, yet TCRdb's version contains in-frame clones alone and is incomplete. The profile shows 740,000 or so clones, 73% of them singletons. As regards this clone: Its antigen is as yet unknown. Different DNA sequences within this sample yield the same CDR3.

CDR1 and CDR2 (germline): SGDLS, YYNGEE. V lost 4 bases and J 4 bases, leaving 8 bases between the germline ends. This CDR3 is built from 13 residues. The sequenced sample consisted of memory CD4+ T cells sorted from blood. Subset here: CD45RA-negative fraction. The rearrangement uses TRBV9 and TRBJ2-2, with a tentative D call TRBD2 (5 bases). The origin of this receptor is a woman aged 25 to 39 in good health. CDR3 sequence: CASSFGGTGELFF. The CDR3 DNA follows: TGTGCCAGCAGCTTCGGAGGCACCGGGGAGCTGTTTTTT.